This TCR beta chain was documented in a study of cytomegalovirus exposure and HLA in healthy donors. About the study: A subsequent analysis reported that the 110 or so validation repertoires were produced on the same platform that had also been used for the 666 first-cohort repertoires.

Notes on the study in general: The classifier was said to identify cytomegalovirus status with high specificity and sensitivity. Fewer than 200 TCR beta chains were listed as cytomegalovirus-associated. Some public TCRs appeared in many individuals, while most sequences were rare.

The protocol was immunoSEQ multiplex PCR, while the TCRdb copy is restricted to in-frame clones and leaves out a portion. The repertoire includes under 250,000 clones, roughly 87% of them detected once, and about 11% sits in the top ten. This clone was detected once. The antigen remains undetermined. The sequence derives from a man between 18 and 29 years old in good health and CMV-seropositive. Sequencing was performed on PBMCs.

The CDR3 region is CASRVLVEGTEAFF. The CDR3 DNA sequence: TGTGCCAGCAGAGTTCTCGTGGAGGGAACTGAAGCTTTCTTT. This chain links TRBV4-2 with TRBJ1-1; D uncertain. Germline CDR1 is LGHNA and CDR2 is YNFKEQ. Trimming pared 6 bases from V and 5 bases from J, leaving 16 bases between. The length of the CDR3 is 14 residues.